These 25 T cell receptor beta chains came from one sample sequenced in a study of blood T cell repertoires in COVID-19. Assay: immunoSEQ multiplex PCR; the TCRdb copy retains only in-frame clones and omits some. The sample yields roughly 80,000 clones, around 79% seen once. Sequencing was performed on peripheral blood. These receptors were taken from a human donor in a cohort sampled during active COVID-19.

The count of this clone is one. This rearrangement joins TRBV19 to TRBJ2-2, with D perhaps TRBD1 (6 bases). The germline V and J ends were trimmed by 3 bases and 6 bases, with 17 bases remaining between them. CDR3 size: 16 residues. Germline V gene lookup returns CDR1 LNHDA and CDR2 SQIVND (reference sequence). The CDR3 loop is CASSIDGGWGAGELFF. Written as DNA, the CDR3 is TGTGCCAGTAGTATCGATGGGGGCTGGGGAGCCGGGGAGCTGTTTTTT.

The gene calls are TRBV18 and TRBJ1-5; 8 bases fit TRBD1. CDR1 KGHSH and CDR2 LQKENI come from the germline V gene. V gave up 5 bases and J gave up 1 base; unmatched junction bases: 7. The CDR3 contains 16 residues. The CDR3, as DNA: TGTGCCAGCTCAATGCAGGGGGCGCGGAGCAATCAGCCCCAGCATTTT. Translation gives CASSMQGARSNQPQHF.

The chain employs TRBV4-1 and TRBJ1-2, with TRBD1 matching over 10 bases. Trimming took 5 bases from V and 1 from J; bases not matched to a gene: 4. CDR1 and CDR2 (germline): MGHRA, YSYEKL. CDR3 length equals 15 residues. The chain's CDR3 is CASSTTGGDNYGYTF. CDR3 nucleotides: TGCGCCAGCAGCACGACAGGGGGCGATAACTATGGCTACACCTTC.

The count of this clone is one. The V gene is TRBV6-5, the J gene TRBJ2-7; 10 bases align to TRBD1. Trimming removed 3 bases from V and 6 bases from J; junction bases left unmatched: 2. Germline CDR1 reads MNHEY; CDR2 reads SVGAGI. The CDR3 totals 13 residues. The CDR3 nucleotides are TGTGCCAGCAGTTATGACAGGGGGCTCGAGCAGTACTTC. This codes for CASSYDRGLEQYF.

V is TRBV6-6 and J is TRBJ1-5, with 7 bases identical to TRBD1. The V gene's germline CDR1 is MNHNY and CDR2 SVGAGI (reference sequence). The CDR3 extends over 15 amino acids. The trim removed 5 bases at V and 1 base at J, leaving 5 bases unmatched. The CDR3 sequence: CASSRDSISNQPQHF. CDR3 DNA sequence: TGTGCCAGCAGTCGGGACAGTATAAGCAATCAGCCCCAGCATTTT.

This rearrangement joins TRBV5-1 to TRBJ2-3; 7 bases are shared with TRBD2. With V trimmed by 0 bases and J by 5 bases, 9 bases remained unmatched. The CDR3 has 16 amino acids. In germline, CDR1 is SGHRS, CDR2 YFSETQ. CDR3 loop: CASSLEVGGPGDTQYF. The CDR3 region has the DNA TGCGCCAGCAGCTTGGAGGTGGGAGGGCCGGGAGATACGCAGTATTTT.

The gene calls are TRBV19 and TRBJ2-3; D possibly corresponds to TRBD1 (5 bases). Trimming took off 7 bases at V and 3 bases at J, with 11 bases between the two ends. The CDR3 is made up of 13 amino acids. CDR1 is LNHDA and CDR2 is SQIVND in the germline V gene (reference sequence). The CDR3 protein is CASKGTGTDTQYF. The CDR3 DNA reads TGTGCCAGTAAGGGAACAGGAACAGATACGCAGTATTTT.

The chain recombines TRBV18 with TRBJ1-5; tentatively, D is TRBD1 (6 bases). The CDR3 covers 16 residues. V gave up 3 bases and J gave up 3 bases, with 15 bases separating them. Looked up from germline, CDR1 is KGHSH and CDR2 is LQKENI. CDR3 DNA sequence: TGTGCCAGCTCACCCCCCGGGACACATCTCAATCAGCCCCAGCATTTT. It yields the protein CASSPPGTHLNQPQHF.

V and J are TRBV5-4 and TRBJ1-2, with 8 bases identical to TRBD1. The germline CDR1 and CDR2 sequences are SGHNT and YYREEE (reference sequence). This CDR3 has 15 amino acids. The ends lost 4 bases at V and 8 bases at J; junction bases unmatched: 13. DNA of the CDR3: TGTGCCAGCAGCCGAAACCAGGGGGCGCAAGGAGGCTACACCTTC. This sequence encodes CASSRNQGAQGGYTF.

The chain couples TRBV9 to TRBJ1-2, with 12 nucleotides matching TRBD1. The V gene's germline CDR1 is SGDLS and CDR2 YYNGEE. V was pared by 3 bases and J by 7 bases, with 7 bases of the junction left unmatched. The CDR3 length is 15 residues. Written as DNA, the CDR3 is TGTGCCAGCAGCGCAGAGGGACAGGGGGCTGGTGGCTACACCTTC. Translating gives CASSAEGQGAGGYTF.

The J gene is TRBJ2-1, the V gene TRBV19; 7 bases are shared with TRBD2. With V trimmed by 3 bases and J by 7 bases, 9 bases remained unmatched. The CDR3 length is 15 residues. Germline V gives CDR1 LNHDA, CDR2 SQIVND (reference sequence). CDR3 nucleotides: TGTGCCAGTAGTATTGGTCTAGCGGCCCGGAATGAGCAGTTCTTC. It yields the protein CASSIGLAARNEQFF.

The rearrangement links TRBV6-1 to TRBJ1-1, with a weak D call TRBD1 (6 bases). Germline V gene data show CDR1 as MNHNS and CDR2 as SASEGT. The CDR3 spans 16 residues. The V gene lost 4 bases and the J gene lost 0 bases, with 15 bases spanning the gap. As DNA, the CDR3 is TGTGCCAGCAGTGTATATAGGGGGACCATGAACACTGAAGCTTTCTTT. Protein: CASSVYRGTMNTEAFF.

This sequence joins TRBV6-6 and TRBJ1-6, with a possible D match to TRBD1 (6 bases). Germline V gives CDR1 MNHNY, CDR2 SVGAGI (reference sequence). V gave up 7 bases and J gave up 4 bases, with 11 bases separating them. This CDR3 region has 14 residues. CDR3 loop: CASTPGHYNSPLHF. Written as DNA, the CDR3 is TGTGCCAGCACACCGGGACATTATAATTCACCCCTCCACTTT.

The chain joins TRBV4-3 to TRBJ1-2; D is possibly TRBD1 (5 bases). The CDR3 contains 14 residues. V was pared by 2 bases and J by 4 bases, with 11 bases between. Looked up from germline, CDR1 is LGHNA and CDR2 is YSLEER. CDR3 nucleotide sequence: TGCGCCAGCAGCCAATCCGACAGCCCCTATGGCTACACCTTC. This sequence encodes CASSQSDSPYGYTF.

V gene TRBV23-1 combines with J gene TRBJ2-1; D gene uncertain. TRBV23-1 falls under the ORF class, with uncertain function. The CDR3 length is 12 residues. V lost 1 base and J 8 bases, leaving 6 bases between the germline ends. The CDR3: CASSQFSHEQFF. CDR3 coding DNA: TGCGCCAGCAGTCAATTCTCCCATGAGCAGTTCTTC.

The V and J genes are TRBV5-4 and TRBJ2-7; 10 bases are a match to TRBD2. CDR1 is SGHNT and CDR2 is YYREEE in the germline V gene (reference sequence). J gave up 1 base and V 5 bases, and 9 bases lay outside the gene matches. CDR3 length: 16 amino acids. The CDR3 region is CASRRRGTSASYEQYF. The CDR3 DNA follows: TGTGCCAGCAGGCGCCGCGGGACTAGCGCGTCCTACGAGCAGTACTTC.

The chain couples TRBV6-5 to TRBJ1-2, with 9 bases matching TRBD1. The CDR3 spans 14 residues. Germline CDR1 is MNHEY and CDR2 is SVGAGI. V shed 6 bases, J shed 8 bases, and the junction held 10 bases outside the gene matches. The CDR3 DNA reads TGTGCCAGCAGCAGGGACAGGGCCCCAAGCGGCTACACCTTC. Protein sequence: CASSRDRAPSGYTF.

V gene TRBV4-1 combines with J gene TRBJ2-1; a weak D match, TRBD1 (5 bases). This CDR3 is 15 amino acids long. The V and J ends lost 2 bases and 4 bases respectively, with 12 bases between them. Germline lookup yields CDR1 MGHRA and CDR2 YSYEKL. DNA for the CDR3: TGCGCCAGCAGCCAATTCCAGGGTTCTTACAATGAGCAGTTCTTC. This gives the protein CASSQFQGSYNEQFF.

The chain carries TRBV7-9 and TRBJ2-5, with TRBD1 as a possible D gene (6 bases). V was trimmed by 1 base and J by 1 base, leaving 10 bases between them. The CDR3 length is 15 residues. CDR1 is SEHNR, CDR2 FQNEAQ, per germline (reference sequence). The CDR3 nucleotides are TGTGCCAGCAGCTTAGGACAGGCGATCCAAGAGACCCAGTACTTC. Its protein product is CASSLGQAIQETQYF.

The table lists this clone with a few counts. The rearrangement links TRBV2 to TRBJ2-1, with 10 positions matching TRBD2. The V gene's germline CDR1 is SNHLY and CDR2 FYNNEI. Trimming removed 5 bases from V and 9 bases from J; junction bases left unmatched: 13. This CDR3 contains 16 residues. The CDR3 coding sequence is TGTGCCAGCAGTCTGTGGGCTAGCGGGAGTATGACTGAGCAGTTCTTC. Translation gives CASSLWASGSMTEQFF.

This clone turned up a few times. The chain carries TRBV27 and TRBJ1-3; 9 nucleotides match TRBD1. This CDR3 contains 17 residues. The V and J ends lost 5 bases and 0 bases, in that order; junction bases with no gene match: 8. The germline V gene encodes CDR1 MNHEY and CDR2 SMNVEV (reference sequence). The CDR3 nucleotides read TGTGCCAGCAGTACGAGGACAGGGGCGAGCTCTGGAAACACCATATATTTT. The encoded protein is CASSTRTGASSGNTIYF.

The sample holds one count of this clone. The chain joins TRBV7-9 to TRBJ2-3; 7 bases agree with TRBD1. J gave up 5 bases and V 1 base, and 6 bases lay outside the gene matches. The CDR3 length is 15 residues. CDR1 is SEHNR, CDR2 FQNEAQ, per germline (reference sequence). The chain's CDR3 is CASSLGDRDGDTQYF. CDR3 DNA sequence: TGTGCCAGCAGCTTAGGAGACAGGGATGGAGATACGCAGTATTTT.

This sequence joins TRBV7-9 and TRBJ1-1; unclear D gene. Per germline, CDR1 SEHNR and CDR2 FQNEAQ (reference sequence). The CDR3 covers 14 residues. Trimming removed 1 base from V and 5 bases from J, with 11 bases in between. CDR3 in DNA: TGTGCCAGCAGCTTAGGGTCCGGCGGGACTGAAGCTTTCTTT. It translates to CASSLGSGGTEAFF.

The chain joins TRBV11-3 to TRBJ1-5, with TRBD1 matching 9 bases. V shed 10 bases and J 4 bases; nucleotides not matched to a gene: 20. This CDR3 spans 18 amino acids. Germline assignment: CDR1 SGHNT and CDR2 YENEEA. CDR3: CATSGGVGTGLLNQPQHF. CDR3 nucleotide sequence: TGTGCCACCTCGGGGGGGGTCGGGACAGGGCTGTTAAATCAGCCCCAGCATTTT.

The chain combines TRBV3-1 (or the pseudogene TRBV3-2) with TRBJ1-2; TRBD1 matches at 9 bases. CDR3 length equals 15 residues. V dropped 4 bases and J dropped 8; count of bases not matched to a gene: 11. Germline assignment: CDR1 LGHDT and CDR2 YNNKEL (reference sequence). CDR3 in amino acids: CASSRGQGRSKGYTF. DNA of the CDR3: TGTGCCAGCAGCCGGGGACAGGGAAGGAGTAAAGGCTACACCTTC.